A selection of T cell receptor beta chains follows, all from one sample in a study of OX40 agonist ivuxolimab in advanced cancers. Here immunoSEQ multiplex PCR was the method, and the copy in TCRdb shows in-frame clones only, minus some. The profile shows approximately 90,000 clones, 87% of them singletons. The material was CD4+ or CD8+ T cells sorted from blood, obtained in a trial of the OX40 agonist ivuxolimab. These TCRs come from an adult with an advanced solid tumor such as melanoma, head and neck, liver or kidney cancer. Each CDR3 is given with its conserved first and last residue. A D gene is named only where the DNA matches it firmly. Clone size is given for some rows only: seen once, a few or many times, or a class if the clone is expanded.

cdr3_nt | cdr3_aa | v_call | d_call | j_call | clone_size
TGTGCCAGCAGCTCCGGGACACGCGATAACTATGGCTACACCTTC | CASSSGTRDNYGYTF | TRBV7-9 | NA | TRBJ1-2 | few
TGTGCCAGCAGCCGCGACTGGGGCCAAGAGACCCAGTACTTC | CASSRDWGQETQYF | TRBV11-2 | NA | TRBJ2-5 | NA
TGTGCCAGTACGTTCGAGAATTCACCCCTCCACTTT | CASTFENSPLHF | TRBV6-1 | NA | TRBJ1-6 | NA
TGTGCCAGCAGCCTCTCCGGGACAGGAGGAATGAACACTGAAGCTTTCTTT | CASSLSGTGGMNTEAFF | TRBV7-3 | TRBD1 | TRBJ1-1 | NA
TGTGCCACCCGTCTAGGGGAGAACACCGGGGAGCTGTTTTTT | CATRLGENTGELFF | TRBV28 | NA | TRBJ2-2 | few
TGTGCCAGCAGTTGGACTAGCGGGAGCACAGATACGCAGTATTTT | CASSWTSGSTDTQYF | TRBV7-3 | TRBD2 | TRBJ2-3 | NA
TGTGCCAGTAGTATAAGCCCCAGGGGGAACACTGAAGCTTTCTTT | CASSISPRGNTEAFF | TRBV19 | NA | TRBJ1-1 | NA
TGTGCCAGCAGCTTAGGAGGAGGGGTGGCGCATGAAGCTTTCTTT | CASSLGGGVAHEAFF | TRBV7-2 | NA | TRBJ1-1 | once
TGTGCCAGCAGTGAAGGACTAGCGGAGTACAATGAGCAGTTCTTC | CASSEGLAEYNEQFF | TRBV2 | TRBD2 | TRBJ2-1 | NA
TGTGCCAGCAGTGGGGGACAGGGGGTCGGTCAGCCCCAGCATTTT | CASSGGQGVGQPQHF | TRBV28 | TRBD1 | TRBJ1-5 | NA
TGTGCCAGTAGCCCGGGACAGAGCACAGATACGCAGTATTTT | CASSPGQSTDTQYF | TRBV19 | TRBD1 | TRBJ2-3 | NA
TGTGCCAGCAGCTTGGAGGCAGGTGTATACACTGAAGCTTTCTTT | CASSLEAGVYTEAFF | TRBV5-4 | NA | TRBJ1-1 | NA
TGTGCCAGCAGCTTAGCGGGCCACTACAATGAGCAGTTCTTC | CASSLAGHYNEQFF | TRBV7-2 | NA | TRBJ2-1 | NA
TGTGCCAGTAGTATCTGGGGGGATGGTGAAAAACTGTTTTTT | CASSIWGDGEKLFF | TRBV19 | NA | TRBJ1-4 | NA
TGTGCCAGCAGCTTAGAATGGATTCTTGGCTACACCTTC | CASSLEWILGYTF | TRBV7-2 | NA | TRBJ1-2 | NA
TGTGCCAGTAGTATCCGGACCCTAACAAGGGCTAACTATGGCTACACCTTC | CASSIRTLTRANYGYTF | TRBV19 | NA | TRBJ1-2 | NA
TGTGCCAGCAGCTCGGAGCGGGTTCCCTACAATGAGCAGTTCTTC | CASSSERVPYNEQFF | TRBV7-8 | NA | TRBJ2-1 | once
TGTGCCAGCAGCTTCGACAGGGAAGGCTACACCTTC | CASSFDREGYTF | TRBV7-9 | TRBD1 | TRBJ1-2 | NA
TGCGCCAGCAGTGCGGGTAGCGGGAGGCCTCGGGGGAGCACAGATACGCAGTATTTT | CASSAGSGRPRGSTDTQYF | TRBV10-1 | TRBD2 | TRBJ2-3 | NA
TGTGCCAGCAGCCAAGAGAGGGCAACTAATGAAAAACTGTTTTTT | CASSQERATNEKLFF | TRBV4-2 | NA | TRBJ1-4 | NA
TGTGCCAGCAGCTTAGTCCAACAGTTTAACACTGAAGCTTTCTTT | CASSLVQQFNTEAFF | TRBV11-2 | NA | TRBJ1-1 | NA
TGTGCCAGCAGCTCGACAGGGTGGAGTGAAAAACTGTTTTTT | CASSSTGWSEKLFF | TRBV7-6 | TRBD1 | TRBJ1-4 | NA
TGTGCCAGCAGCTTAGTGGGGACAGGGGTGAACACTGAAGCTTTCTTT | CASSLVGTGVNTEAFF | TRBV7-6 | TRBD1 | TRBJ1-1 | NA
TGTGCCAGCAGACTGACTAGCGGGAGTGCAGATACGCAGTATTTT | CASRLTSGSADTQYF | TRBV6-4 | TRBD2 | TRBJ2-3 | NA
TGTGCCAGCAGTTTTCGTAGCGGCTCCTACAATGAGCAGTTCTTC | CASSFRSGSYNEQFF | TRBV27 | NA | TRBJ2-1 | once
TGTGCCAGCTCACCACTAGGAGGACAGTCGGGCGACGGCTACACCTTC | CASSPLGGQSGDGYTF | TRBV18 | NA | TRBJ1-2 | NA